Given below is one T cell receptor beta chain in context. The sample comes from a study of Ad26.COV2.S vaccination and SARS-CoV-2 variants. CDR3 size: 13 residues. V was pared by 2 bases and J by 1 base, with 8 bases between. Per the germline V gene, CDR1 is GTSNPN and CDR2 is SVGIG (reference sequence). Regarding treatment: around 19 received Ad26.COV2.S at low or high dose, single or two shots; about five received placebo; per-sample allocation not given. Sample collection was performed on day 63 after the first vaccine or placebo injection. This table comes from immunoSEQ multiplex PCR, and its TCRdb copy is limited to in-frame clones, with some not included. Of some 300,000 clones in the sample, 86% were seen once.

This chain links TRBV30 with TRBJ1-1, with D unresolved. The sequencing here drew on peripheral blood, taken in a trial of Ad26.COV2.S vaccine versus placebo. The sequence derives from a person aged 18-65 years who received the Ad26.COV2.S COVID-19 vaccine or a placebo. The CDR3 DNA reads TGTGCCTGGAGTCTATTCAAGAACACTGAAGCTTTCTTT. The encoded protein is CAWSLFKNTEAFF. Based on the CDR3 plus reference TRBV30 and TRBJ1-1, the full variable domain is SQTIHQWPATLVQPVGSPLSLECTVEGTSNPNLYWYRQAAGRGLQLLFYSVGIGQISSEVPQNLSASRPQDRQFILSSKKLLLSDSGFYLCAWSLFKNTEAFFGQGTRLTVV.